Presented here are 29 T cell receptor beta chains from one specimen sequenced in a study of T cell changes during pregnancy in multiple sclerosis. Sequenced by immunoSEQ multiplex PCR; TCRdb stores in-frame clones only, minus some. Altogether under 110,000 clones are present, 92% being singletons, with the ten largest covering roughly 1.5%. The sequencing here drew on peripheral blood, taken after pregnancy. These receptors came from a female donor with multiple sclerosis, enrolled in a pregnancy study.

This clone was picked up one time. The J gene is TRBJ2-1, the V gene TRBV7-9; TRBD2 matches at 8 bases. This CDR3 contains 14 residues. V trimming: 5 bases; J trimming: 10 bases; junction bases outside the gene matches: 10. The V gene's germline CDR1 is SEHNR and CDR2 FQNEAQ (reference sequence). CDR3 amino acids: CASSAGLAREEQFF. CDR3 coding DNA: TGTGCCAGCAGCGCCGGACTAGCCAGAGAAGAGCAGTTCTTC. The whole variable domain, filled in from reference TRBV7-9 and TRBJ2-1, reads DTGVSQNPRHKITKRGQNVTFRCDPISEHNRLYWYRQTLGQGPEFLTYFQNEAQLEKSRLLSDRFSAERPKGSFSTLEIQRTEQGDSAMYLCASSAGLAREEQFFGPGTRLTVL.

The V call is TRBV27, the J call TRBJ2-7; 8 positions agree with TRBD2. The V gene end was trimmed by 2 bases and the J gene end by 4 bases; junction bases not matched to a gene: 10. Germline V gene lookup returns CDR1 MNHEY and CDR2 SMNVEV (reference sequence). The CDR3 covers 16 residues. CDR3 nucleotide sequence: TGTGCCAGCAGTTTAAGTTCTGGGACTAGGAATTACGAGCAGTACTTC. This sequence encodes CASSLSSGTRNYEQYF.

The chain is built from TRBV19 and TRBJ1-5, with D hard to call. V shed 3 bases and J shed 0 bases, with 6 bases lying between them. The CDR3 contains 14 residues. Germline V gene sequence: CDR1 LNHDA, CDR2 SQIVND (reference sequence). The CDR3 region has the DNA TGTGCCAGTAGTATTCGGTATAGCAATCAGCCCCAGCATTTT. It is translated as CASSIRYSNQPQHF. The whole variable domain, remainder taken from reference TRBV19 and TRBJ1-5, is DGGITQSPKYLFRKEGQNVTLSCEQNLNHDAMYWYRQDPGQGLRLIYYSQIVNDFQKGDIAEGYSVSREKKESFPLTVTSAQKNPTAFYLCASSIRYSNQPQHFGDGTRLSIL.

This clone was detected once. The rearrangement links TRBV6-5 to TRBJ1-1; 9 bases match TRBD1. CDR1 and CDR2 from the germline V gene are MNHEY and SVGAGI. V lost 5 bases and J lost 4; bases outside the gene matches: 8. CDR3 size: 15 residues. The CDR3 region is CASSRRTGGVTEAFF. In DNA, the CDR3 is TGTGCCAGCAGTCGAAGAACAGGGGGCGTCACTGAAGCTTTCTTT.

The V gene is TRBV21-1, the J gene TRBJ1-5; the table's TRBD1 call for D was not verified on the DNA. TRBV21-1 is designated a pseudogene. The CDR3 consists of 20 residues. The CDR3 loop is CASSASPDRGKLDSNQPQHF. The CDR3 region has the DNA TGTGCCAGCAGCGCCTCCCCGGACAGGGGGAAACTTGATAGCAATCAGCCCCAGCATTTT.

The V call is TRBV2, the J call TRBJ2-3; no clear D gene. Germline CDR1 SNHLY, CDR2 FYNNEI. The CDR3 is made up of 13 amino acids. V lost 6 bases to trimming and J lost 5 bases, with 12 bases between them. This CDR3 reads CASRPYTRDTQYF. CDR3 coding DNA: TGTGCCAGCAGGCCATACACCCGAGATACGCAGTATTTT.

The genes are TRBV7-8 and TRBJ2-7; no definite D call. In germline, CDR1 is SGHVS, CDR2 FQNEAQ. The CDR3 has 13 residues. V was cut by 8 bases and J by 0 bases, with 11 bases left in between. The CDR3 region is CASLAPSSYEQYF. The CDR3 nucleotides are TGTGCCAGCTTAGCACCGAGCTCCTACGAGCAGTACTTC.

V gene TRBV7-9 combines with J gene TRBJ2-1; maybe TRBD1 (5 bases). The CDR3 spans 15 residues. CDR1 SEHNR and CDR2 FQNEAQ come from the germline V gene (reference sequence). The ends were cut back, 4 bases at V and 2 bases at J, with 12 bases in the middle. CDR3 nucleotide sequence: TGTGCCAGCAGCTCACCAGGGCAAGCCTACAATGAGCAGTTCTTC. Translating gives CASSSPGQAYNEQFF. The variable domain in full, completed from reference TRBV7-9 and TRBJ2-1, reads DTGVSQNPRHKITKRGQNVTFRCDPISEHNRLYWYRQTLGQGPEFLTYFQNEAQLEKSRLLSDRFSAERPKGSFSTLEIQRTEQGDSAMYLCASSSPGQAYNEQFFGPGTRLTVL.

The chain joins TRBV6-1 to TRBJ2-2; 10 positions match TRBD2. The CDR3 is 17 amino acids. J was trimmed by 5 bases and V by 4 bases; bases with no gene match: 10. Germline CDR1 reads MNHNS; CDR2 reads SASEGT. CDR3 DNA sequence: TGTGCCAGCAGTGGACTAGCGGGTAGTGGGGGTACCGGGGAGCTGTTTTTT. Protein sequence: CASSGLAGSGGTGELFF.

J is TRBJ2-6 and V is TRBV14; D gene ambiguous. V shed 1 base and J shed 4 bases, with 14 bases lying between them. In germline, CDR1 is SGHDN, CDR2 FVKESK. This CDR3 has 17 amino acids. CDR3 in DNA: TGTGCCAGCAGCCAAGGTACTCCTAGGTTCGGGGCCAACGTCCTGACTTTC. Its protein product is CASSQGTPRFGANVLTF.

The rearrangement links TRBV28 to TRBJ1-1; maybe TRBD1 (5 bases). This CDR3 is 13 amino acids long. The ends were cut back, 6 bases at V and 7 bases at J, with 15 bases in the middle. Germline V gene sequence: CDR1 MDHEN, CDR2 SYDVKM. The CDR3 loop is CASRPRDYVEAFF. The CDR3 bases are TGTGCCAGCAGGCCCAGGGATTATGTTGAAGCTTTCTTT.

The gene calls are TRBV5-4 and TRBJ2-7, with TRBD1 as a possible D gene (5 bases). V was shortened by 1 base and J by 2 bases, with 10 bases between the two germline ends. The V gene's germline CDR1 is SGHNT and CDR2 YYREEE (reference sequence). The CDR3 is made up of 14 amino acids. The CDR3 loop reads CASSLSGRAYEQYF. The CDR3 DNA reads TGTGCCAGCAGCTTGTCCGGCAGGGCCTACGAGCAGTACTTC.

The chain uses TRBV6-5 and TRBJ1-1; no clear D gene. V lost 6 bases to trimming and J lost 1 base, with 9 bases between them. The CDR3 is 13 residues long. Germline assignment: CDR1 MNHEY and CDR2 SVGAGI. The CDR3 loop is CASSHRGNTEAFF. In nucleotides, the CDR3 is TGTGCCAGCAGCCATCGGGGGAACACTGAAGCTTTCTTT.

The rearrangement links TRBV28 to TRBJ1-4; D perhaps matches TRBD1 (6 bases). Germline CDR1 reads MDHEN; CDR2 reads SYDVKM. CDR3 length: 14 residues. The V end lost 8 bases, the J end lost 6 bases, and 16 bases lay between the germline ends. The CDR3 spells CASGVQGIDEKLFF. The DNA of the CDR3 is TGTGCCAGCGGGGTACAGGGAATTGATGAAAAACTGTTTTTT.

This clone was counted once. The chain joins TRBV6-6 to TRBJ1-3; 7 nucleotides line up with TRBD1. V gave up 6 bases and J gave up 2 bases; unmatched junction bases: 10. There are 16 residues in the CDR3. Germline lookup yields CDR1 MNHNY and CDR2 SVGAGI (reference sequence). The CDR3 sequence is CASSFRPTGAGNTIYF. The CDR3 DNA follows: TGTGCCAGCAGCTTCCGCCCAACAGGGGCTGGAAACACCATATATTTT.

The J gene is TRBJ1-2, the V gene TRBV4-1; D not certain. Germline loops: CDR1 MGHRA, CDR2 YSYEKL. V lost 0 bases and J 2 bases, leaving 10 bases between the germline ends. The CDR3 is made up of 15 amino acids. Here the CDR3 reads CASSQERVRNYGYTF. In nucleotides, the CDR3 is TGCGCCAGCAGCCAAGAACGAGTAAGAAACTATGGCTACACCTTC.

This chain connects TRBV7-9 to TRBJ2-1, with 7 bases matching TRBD2. V lost 5 bases, J lost 4 bases, and 11 bases stayed unmatched. CDR1 is SEHNR, CDR2 FQNEAQ, per germline (reference sequence). This CDR3 is 16 amino acids long. CDR3 loop: CASSPLGGGGYNEQFF. CDR3 nucleotide sequence: TGTGCCAGCAGCCCCCTTGGGGGGGGAGGGTACAATGAGCAGTTCTTC.

The chain links TRBV30 to TRBJ1-1, with 7 bases aligning to TRBD1. This CDR3 comprises 14 residues. V shed 2 bases and J 5 bases; nucleotides not matched to a gene: 8. Germline V gene sequence: CDR1 GTSNPN, CDR2 SVGIG (reference sequence). This chain's CDR3 is CAWSNAGGSTEAFF. The CDR3 DNA reads TGTGCCTGGAGTAATGCAGGGGGATCAACTGAAGCTTTCTTT. Combining the CDR3 with reference TRBV30 and TRBJ1-1 gives the whole variable domain SQTIHQWPATLVQPVGSPLSLECTVEGTSNPNLYWYRQAAGRGLQLLFYSVGIGQISSEVPQNLSASRPQDRQFILSSKKLLLSDSGFYLCAWSNAGGSTEAFFGQGTRLTVV.

The rearrangement joins TRBV2 to TRBJ2-1; 11 bases map to TRBD2. Per the germline V gene, CDR1 is SNHLY and CDR2 is FYNNEI. Germline trimming cut 6 bases from V and 12 bases from J; bases unmatched to any gene: 13. This CDR3 spans 15 amino acids. For the CDR3, the DNA is TGTGCCAGCAGCTTTACTAGCGGGAGAGTAGTTGTGCAGTTCTTC. Its protein is CASSFTSGRVVVQFF.

The chain uses TRBV5-4 and TRBJ1-2, with D possibly being TRBD1 (5 bases). Germline V lookup: CDR1 SGHNT, CDR2 YYREEE (reference sequence). The CDR3 runs 16 residues. The V end was cut by 4 bases, the J end by 8 bases, with 24 bases between. The CDR3, as DNA: TGTGCCAGCAGCCCCACCTGGGACTCAATATCGGGCGGCTACACCTTC. This encodes CASSPTWDSISGGYTF.

The genes are TRBV19 and TRBJ2-7, with D unclear. The CDR3 spans 13 residues. Germline V gene data show CDR1 as LNHDA and CDR2 as SQIVND (reference sequence). Trimming took off 5 bases at V and 0 bases at J, with 8 bases between the two ends. The CDR3 bases are TGTGCCAGTAGTTCGAGTTTCTCCTACGAGCAGTACTTC. This codes for CASSSSFSYEQYF.

The table lists this clone with a few counts. The V gene is TRBV28, the J gene TRBJ2-5; 7 bases match TRBD1. The V segment lost 1 base and the J segment 1 base; nucleotides outside the gene matches: 6. Germline V CDR1 and CDR2: MDHEN, SYDVKM. The CDR3 spans 16 residues. The CDR3, as DNA: TGTGCCAGCAGTTTATTGGCAGGGGGATTCCAAGAGACCCAGTACTTC. Translated: CASSLLAGGFQETQYF.

The chain couples TRBV19 to TRBJ1-1, with TRBD1 matching 12 bases. Germline CDR1 and CDR2: LNHDA and SQIVND (reference sequence). Trimming took 9 bases from V and 4 from J; bases not matched to a gene: 12. The CDR3 runs 16 residues. CDR3 coding DNA: TGTGCCAGCCTGGCCTGGGACAGGGGGCCGGGCACTGAAGCTTTCTTT. It translates to CASLAWDRGPGTEAFF.

The genes are TRBV29-1 and TRBJ2-1; 7 bases agree with TRBD1. V dropped 0 bases and J dropped 6; count of bases not matched to a gene: 2. The CDR3 is 13 residues long. Germline-derived CDR1 and CDR2 are SQVTM and ANQGSEA. The chain's CDR3 is CSVEDTGVNEQFF. The DNA of the CDR3 is TGCAGCGTTGAAGATACAGGGGTCAATGAGCAGTTCTTC.

The chain uses TRBV6-1 and TRBJ1-2; D gene uncertain. Trimming took off 6 bases at V and 1 base at J, with 9 bases between the two ends. The CDR3 has 13 amino acids. The germline V gene encodes CDR1 MNHNS and CDR2 SASEGT. This CDR3 is CASRGQVNYGYTF. CDR3 bases: TGTGCCAGCAGAGGTCAGGTTAACTATGGCTACACCTTC.

This CDR3 is CASSPTGSEQFF. In DNA form, the CDR3 reads TGTGCCAGCAGCCCCACAGGGAGTGAGCAGTTCTTC. The chain recombines TRBV7-9 with TRBJ2-1, with TRBD1 as a possible D gene (6 bases). CDR1 is SEHNR and CDR2 is FQNEAQ in the germline V gene (reference sequence). This CDR3 is 12 amino acids long. V was clipped by 5 bases and J by 9 bases, with 11 bases between them.

For this clone: Other nucleotide sequences from this sample produce the same CDR3. V is TRBV5-1 and J is TRBJ1-2, with D perhaps TRBD1 (5 bases). Trimming cost V 3 bases and J 4 bases, with 7 bases left between them. The CDR3 has 12 residues. Germline assignment: CDR1 SGHRS and CDR2 YFSETQ. The CDR3 reads CASSSDSYGYTF. The CDR3 nucleotides read TGCGCCAGCAGCTCCGACAGCTATGGCTACACCTTC.

The chain carries TRBV29-1 and TRBJ2-1; a possible D gene is TRBD2 (6 bases). The CDR3 runs to 13 residues. V lost 6 bases to trimming and J lost 8 bases, with 17 bases between them. CDR1 and CDR2 from the germline V gene are SQVTM and ANQGSEA. CDR3: CSVEGLANHEQFF. CDR3 in DNA: TGCAGCGTGGAGGGGCTAGCGAACCATGAGCAGTTCTTC.

This rearrangement joins TRBV11-3 to TRBJ1-1; D is ambiguous. Germline values: CDR1 SGHNT, CDR2 YENEEA. This CDR3 contains 13 residues. Trimming stripped 4 bases from V and 0 bases from J, with 6 bases between. The CDR3 region is CASSSRVNTEAFF. The CDR3 DNA is TGTGCCAGCAGCTCGCGGGTGAACACTGAAGCTTTCTTT.